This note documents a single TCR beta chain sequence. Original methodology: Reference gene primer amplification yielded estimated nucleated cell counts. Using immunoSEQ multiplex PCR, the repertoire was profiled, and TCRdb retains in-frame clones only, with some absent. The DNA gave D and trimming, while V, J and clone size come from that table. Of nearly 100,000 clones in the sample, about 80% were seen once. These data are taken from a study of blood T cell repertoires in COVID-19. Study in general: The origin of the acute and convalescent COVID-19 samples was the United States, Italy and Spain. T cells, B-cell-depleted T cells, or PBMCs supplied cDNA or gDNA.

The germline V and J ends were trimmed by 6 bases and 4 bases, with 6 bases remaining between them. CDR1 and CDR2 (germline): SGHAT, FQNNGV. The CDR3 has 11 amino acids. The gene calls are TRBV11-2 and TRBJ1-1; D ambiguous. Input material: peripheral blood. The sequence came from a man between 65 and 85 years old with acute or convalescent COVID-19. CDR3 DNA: TGTGCCAGCAGATTGAGCACTGAAGCTTTCTTT. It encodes CASRLSTEAFF.